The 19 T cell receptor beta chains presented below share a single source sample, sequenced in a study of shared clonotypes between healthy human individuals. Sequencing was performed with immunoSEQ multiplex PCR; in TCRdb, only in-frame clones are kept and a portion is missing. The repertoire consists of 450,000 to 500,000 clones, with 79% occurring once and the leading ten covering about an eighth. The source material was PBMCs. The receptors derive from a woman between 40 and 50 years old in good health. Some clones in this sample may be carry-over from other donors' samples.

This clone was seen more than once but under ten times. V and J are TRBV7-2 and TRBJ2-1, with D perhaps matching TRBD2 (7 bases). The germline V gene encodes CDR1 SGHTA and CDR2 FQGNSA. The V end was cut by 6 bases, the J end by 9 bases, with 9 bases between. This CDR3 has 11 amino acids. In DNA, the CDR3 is TGTGCCAGCAGAGGGGGGGCTGAGCAGTTCTTC. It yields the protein CASRGGAEQFF.

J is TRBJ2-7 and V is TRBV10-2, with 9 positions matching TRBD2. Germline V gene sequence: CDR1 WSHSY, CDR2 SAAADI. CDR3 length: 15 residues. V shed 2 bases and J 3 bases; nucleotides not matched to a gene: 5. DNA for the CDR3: TGCGCCAGCAGTGAGCCCGGGACTAGCAGCTACGAGCAGTACTTC. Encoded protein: CASSEPGTSSYEQYF.

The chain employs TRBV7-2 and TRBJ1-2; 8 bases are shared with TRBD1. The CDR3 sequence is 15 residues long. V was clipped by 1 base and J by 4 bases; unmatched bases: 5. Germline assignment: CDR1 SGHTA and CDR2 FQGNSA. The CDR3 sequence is CASSLGAGGAYGYTF. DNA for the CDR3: TGTGCCAGCAGCTTAGGGGCAGGGGGCGCCTATGGCTACACCTTC.

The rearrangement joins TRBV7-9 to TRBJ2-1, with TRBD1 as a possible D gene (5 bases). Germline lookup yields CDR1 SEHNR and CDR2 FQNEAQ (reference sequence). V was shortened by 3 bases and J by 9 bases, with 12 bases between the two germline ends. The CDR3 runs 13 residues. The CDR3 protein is CASSLQGGGEQFF. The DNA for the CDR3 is TGTGCCAGCAGCTTGCAGGGTGGCGGTGAGCAGTTCTTC.

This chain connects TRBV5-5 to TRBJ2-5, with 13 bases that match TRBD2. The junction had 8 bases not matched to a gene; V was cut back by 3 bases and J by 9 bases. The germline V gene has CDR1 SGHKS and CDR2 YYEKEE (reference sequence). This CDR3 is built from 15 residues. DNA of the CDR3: TGTGCCAGCAGCTCTAGGACTAGCGGGAGTATCTCCCAGTACTTC. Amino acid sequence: CASSSRTSGSISQYF.

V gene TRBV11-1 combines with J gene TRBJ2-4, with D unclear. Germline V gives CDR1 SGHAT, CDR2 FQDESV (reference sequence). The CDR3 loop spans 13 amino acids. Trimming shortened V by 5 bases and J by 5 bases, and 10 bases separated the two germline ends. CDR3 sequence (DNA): TGTGCCAGCAGCAGGGCAGAACAAAACATTCAGTACTTC. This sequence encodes CASSRAEQNIQYF.

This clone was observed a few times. CDR3 DNA: TGTGCCAGCAGGGGGCTCCGGATGGTTTCTGGAAACACCATATATTTT. Residues: CASRGLRMVSGNTIYF. The chain links TRBV28 to TRBJ1-3; perhaps TRBD1 as D (5 bases). The germline V gene encodes CDR1 MDHEN and CDR2 SYDVKM. This CDR3 is built from 16 residues. Trimming left V 6 bases short and J 1 base short, with 16 bases between.

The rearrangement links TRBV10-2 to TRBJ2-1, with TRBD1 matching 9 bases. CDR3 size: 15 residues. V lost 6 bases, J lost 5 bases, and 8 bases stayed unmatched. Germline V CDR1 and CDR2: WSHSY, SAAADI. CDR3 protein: CASRSGTGSDNEQFF. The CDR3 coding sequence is TGCGCCAGCAGGTCCGGGACAGGGTCGGACAATGAGCAGTTCTTC.

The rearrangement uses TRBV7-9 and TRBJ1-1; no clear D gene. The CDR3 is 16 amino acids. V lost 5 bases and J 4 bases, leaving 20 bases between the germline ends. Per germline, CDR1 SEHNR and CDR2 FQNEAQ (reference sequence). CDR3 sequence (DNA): TGTGCCAGCAGCCCACGGGCCCGTGTGCAGTTCACTGAAGCTTTCTTT. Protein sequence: CASSPRARVQFTEAFF.

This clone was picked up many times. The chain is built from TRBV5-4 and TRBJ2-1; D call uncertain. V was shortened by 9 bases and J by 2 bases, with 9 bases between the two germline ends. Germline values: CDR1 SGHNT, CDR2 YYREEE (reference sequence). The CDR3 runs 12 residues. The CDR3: CATPWTYNEQFF. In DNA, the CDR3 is TGTGCCACCCCGTGGACCTACAATGAGCAGTTCTTC.

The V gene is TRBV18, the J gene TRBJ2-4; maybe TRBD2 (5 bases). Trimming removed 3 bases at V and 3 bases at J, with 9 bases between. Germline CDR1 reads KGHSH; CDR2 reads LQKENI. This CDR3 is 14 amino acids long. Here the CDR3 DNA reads TGTGCCAGCTCACCGGCCCGGGGCAAAAACATTCAGTACTTC. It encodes CASSPARGKNIQYF.

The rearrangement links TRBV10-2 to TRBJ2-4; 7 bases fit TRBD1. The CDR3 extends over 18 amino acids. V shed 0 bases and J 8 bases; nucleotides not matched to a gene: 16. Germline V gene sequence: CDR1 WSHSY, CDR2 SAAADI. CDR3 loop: CASSESSPLTDRRYIQYF. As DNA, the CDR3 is TGCGCCAGCAGTGAGTCTTCCCCTCTTACGGACAGGAGATACATTCAGTACTTC.

CDR3 in amino acids: CSVDRANTGELFF. The DNA for the CDR3 is TGCAGCGTCGACAGGGCTAACACCGGGGAGCTGTTTTTT. This chain connects TRBV29-1 to TRBJ2-2, with 7 bases that match TRBD1. With V trimmed by 6 bases and J by 2 bases, 3 bases remained unmatched. The CDR3 spans 13 residues. The germline V gene has CDR1 SQVTM and CDR2 ANQGSEA.

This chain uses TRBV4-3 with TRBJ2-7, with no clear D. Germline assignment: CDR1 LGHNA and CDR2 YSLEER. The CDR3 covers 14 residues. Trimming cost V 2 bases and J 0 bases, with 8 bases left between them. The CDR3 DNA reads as TGCGCCAGCAGCCAACAACAGCACTCCTACGAGCAGTACTTC. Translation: CASSQQQHSYEQYF.

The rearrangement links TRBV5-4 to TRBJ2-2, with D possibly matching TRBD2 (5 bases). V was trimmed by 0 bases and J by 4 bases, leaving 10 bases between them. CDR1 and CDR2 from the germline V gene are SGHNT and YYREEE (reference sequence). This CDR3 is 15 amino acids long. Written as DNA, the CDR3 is TGTGCCAGCAGCTTGGCCCTAGCTGCCACCGGGGAGCTGTTTTTT. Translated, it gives CASSLALAATGELFF.

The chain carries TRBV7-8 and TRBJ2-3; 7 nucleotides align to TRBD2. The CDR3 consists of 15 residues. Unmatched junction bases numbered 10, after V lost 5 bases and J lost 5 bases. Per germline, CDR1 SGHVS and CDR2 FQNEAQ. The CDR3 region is CASSLTGIAGDTQYF. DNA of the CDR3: TGTGCCAGCAGCCTTACTGGAATAGCGGGAGATACGCAGTATTTT.

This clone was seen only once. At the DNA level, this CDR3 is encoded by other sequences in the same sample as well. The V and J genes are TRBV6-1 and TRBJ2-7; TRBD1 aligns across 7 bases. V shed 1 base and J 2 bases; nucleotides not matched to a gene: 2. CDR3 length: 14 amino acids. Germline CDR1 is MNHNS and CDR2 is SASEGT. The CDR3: CASSEGQGAYEQYF. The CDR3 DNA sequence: TGTGCCAGCAGTGAAGGACAGGGAGCCTACGAGCAGTACTTC.

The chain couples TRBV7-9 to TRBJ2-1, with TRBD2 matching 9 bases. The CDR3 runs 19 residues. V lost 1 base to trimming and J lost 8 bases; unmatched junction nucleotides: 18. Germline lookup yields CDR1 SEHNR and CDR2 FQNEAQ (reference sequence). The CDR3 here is CASSLVPGGGSGSGYEQFF. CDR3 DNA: TGTGCCAGCAGCTTAGTCCCCGGGGGTGGTAGCGGGAGTGGGTATGAGCAGTTCTTC.

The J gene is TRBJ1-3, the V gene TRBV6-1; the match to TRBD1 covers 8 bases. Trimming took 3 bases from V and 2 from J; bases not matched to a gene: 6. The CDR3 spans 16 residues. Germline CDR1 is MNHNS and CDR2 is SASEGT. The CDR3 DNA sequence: TGTGCCAGCAGTGACCAGGGGGCCATAACTGGAAACACCATATATTTT. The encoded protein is CASSDQGAITGNTIYF.